Sequencing of this T cell receptor (beta chain) was carried out in a study of blood T cell repertoires in COVID-19. The germline gives CDR1 GTSNPN, CDR2 SVGIG (reference sequence). V dropped 3 bases and J dropped 3; count of bases not matched to a gene: 3. The CDR3 extends over 14 amino acids. The sample holds one count of this clone. Measured with immunoSEQ multiplex PCR; TCRdb has only the in-frame clones, and not every one. The data show 110,000 or so clones, with 85% to 90% seen just once and approximately 4.2% held by the top ten. This receptor was obtained from a woman in her 50s with acute or convalescent COVID-19. The sequenced sample consisted of peripheral blood. V gene TRBV30 combines with J gene TRBJ1-3; 9 bases are a match to TRBD1. CDR3 nucleotides: TGTGCCTGGAGGACAGGGGGATTTGGAAACACCATATATTTT. It yields the protein CAWRTGGFGNTIYF.